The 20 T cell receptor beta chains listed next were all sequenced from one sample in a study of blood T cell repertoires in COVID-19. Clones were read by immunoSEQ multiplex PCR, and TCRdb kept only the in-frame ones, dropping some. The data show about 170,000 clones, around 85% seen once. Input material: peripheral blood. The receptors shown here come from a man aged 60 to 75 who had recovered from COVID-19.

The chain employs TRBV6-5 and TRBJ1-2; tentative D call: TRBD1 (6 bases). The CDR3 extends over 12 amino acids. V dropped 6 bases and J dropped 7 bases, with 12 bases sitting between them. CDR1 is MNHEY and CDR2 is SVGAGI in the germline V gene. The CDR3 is CASRDRLGGYTF. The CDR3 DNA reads TGTGCCAGCAGAGACAGGCTAGGTGGCTACACCTTC.

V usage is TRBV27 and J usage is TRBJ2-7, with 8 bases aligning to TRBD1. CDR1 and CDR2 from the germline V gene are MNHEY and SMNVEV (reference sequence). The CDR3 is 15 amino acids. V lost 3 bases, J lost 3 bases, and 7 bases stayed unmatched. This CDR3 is CASSFGRGLGYEQYF. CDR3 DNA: TGTGCCAGCAGTTTTGGCAGGGGGCTAGGCTACGAGCAGTACTTC.

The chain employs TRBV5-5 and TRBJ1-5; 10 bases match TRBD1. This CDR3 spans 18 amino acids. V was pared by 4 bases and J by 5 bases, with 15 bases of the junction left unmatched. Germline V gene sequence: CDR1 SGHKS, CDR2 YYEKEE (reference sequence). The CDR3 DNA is TGTGCCAGCAGCGATCCCTACGCCGGGACAGGGGCACATCAGCCCCAGCATTTT. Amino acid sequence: CASSDPYAGTGAHQPQHF.

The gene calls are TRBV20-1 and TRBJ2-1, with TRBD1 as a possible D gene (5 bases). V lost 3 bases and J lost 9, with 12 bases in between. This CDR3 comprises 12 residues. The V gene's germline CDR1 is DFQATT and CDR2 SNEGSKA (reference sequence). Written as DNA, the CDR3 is TGCAGTGCTAGTAACAGGTCCATTGAGCAGTTCTTC. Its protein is CSASNRSIEQFF.

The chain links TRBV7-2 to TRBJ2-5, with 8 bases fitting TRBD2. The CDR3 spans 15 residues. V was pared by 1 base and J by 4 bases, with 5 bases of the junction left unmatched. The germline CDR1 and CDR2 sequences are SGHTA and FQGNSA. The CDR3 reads CASSLGPGGTETQYF. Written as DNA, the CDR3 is TGTGCCAGCAGCTTAGGCCCGGGAGGGACAGAGACCCAGTACTTC.

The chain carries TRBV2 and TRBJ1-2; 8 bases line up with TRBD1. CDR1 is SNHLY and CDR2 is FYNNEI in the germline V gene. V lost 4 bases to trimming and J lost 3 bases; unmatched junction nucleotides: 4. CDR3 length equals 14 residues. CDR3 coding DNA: TGTGCCAGCAGTGGCAGGGGGCCGGACTATGGCTACACCTTC. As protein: CASSGRGPDYGYTF. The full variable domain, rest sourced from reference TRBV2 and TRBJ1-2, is EPEVTQTPSHQVTQMGQEVILRCVPISNHLYFYWYRQILGQKVEFLVSFYNNEISEKSEIFDDQFSVERPDGSNFTLKIRSTKLEDSAMYFCASSGRGPDYGYTFGSGTRLTVV.

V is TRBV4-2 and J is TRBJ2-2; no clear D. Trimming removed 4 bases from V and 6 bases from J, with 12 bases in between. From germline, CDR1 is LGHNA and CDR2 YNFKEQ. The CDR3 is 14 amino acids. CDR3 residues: CASSPPSAAGELFF. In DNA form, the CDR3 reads TGTGCCAGCAGCCCCCCAAGCGCGGCCGGGGAGCTGTTTTTT.

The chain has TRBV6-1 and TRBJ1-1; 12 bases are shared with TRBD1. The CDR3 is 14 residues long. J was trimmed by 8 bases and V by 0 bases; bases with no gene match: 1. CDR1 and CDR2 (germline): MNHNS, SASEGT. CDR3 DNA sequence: TGTGCCAGCAGTGAAGCCGGGACAGGGGGCGAAGCTTTCTTT. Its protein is CASSEAGTGGEAFF.

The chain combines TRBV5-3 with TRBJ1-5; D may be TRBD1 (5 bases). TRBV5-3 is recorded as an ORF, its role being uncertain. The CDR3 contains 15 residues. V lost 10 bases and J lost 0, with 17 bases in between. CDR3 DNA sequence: TGTGCCCCGCCGTTAGGGGATTATAGCAATCAGCCCCAGCATTTT. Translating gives CAPPLGDYSNQPQHF.

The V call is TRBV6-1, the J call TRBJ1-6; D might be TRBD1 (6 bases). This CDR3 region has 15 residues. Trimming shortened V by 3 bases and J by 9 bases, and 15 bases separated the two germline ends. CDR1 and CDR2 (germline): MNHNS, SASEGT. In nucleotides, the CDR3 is TGTGCCAGCAGTGACGCCCACAGGGCTAGTTCACCCCTCCACTTT. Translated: CASSDAHRASSPLHF.

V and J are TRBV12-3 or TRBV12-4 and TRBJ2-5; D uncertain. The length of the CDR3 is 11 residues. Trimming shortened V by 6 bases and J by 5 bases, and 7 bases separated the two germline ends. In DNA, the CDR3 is TGTGCCAGCAGCTACAGCGAGACCCAGTACTTC. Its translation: CASSYSETQYF.

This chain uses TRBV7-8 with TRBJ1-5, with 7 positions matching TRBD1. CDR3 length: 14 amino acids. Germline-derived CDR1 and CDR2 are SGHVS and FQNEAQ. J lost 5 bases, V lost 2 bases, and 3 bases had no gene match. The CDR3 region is CASSLRQGDQPQHF. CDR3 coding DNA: TGTGCCAGCAGCTTACGGCAGGGGGATCAGCCCCAGCATTTT.

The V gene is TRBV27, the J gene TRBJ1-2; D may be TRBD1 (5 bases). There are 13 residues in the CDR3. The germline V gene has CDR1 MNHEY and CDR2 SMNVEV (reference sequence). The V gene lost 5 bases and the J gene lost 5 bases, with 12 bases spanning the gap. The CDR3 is CASSTLRDYGYTF. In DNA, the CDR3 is TGTGCCAGCAGTACCCTCAGGGATTATGGCTACACCTTC.

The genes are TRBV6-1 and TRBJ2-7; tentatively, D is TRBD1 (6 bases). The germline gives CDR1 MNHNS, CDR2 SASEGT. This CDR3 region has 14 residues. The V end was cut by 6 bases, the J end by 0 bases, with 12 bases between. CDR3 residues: CASSRTASSYEQYF. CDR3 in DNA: TGTGCCAGCAGCAGGACAGCGAGCTCCTACGAGCAGTACTTC.

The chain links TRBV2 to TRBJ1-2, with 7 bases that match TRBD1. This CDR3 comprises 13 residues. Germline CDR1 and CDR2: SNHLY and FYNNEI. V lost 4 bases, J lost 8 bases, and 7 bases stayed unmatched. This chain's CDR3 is CASSVVQGQGYTF. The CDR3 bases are TGTGCCAGCAGTGTAGTACAGGGGCAAGGCTACACCTTC. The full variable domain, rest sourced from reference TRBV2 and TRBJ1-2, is EPEVTQTPSHQVTQMGQEVILRCVPISNHLYFYWYRQILGQKVEFLVSFYNNEISEKSEIFDDQFSVERPDGSNFTLKIRSTKLEDSAMYFCASSVVQGQGYTFGSGTRLTVV.

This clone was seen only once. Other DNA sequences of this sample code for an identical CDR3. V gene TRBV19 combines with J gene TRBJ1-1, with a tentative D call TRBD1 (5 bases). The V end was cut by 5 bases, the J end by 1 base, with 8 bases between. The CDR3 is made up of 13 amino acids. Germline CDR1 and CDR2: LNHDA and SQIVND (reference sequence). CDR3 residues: CASSSQGNTEAFF. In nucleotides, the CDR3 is TGTGCCAGTAGTTCGCAGGGGAACACTGAAGCTTTCTTT.

CDR3 in amino acids: CASSLGAQGTSQPQHF. For the CDR3, the DNA is TGCGCCAGCAGCTTGGGAGCACAGGGCACGAGCCAGCCCCAGCATTTT. V gene TRBV5-1 combines with J gene TRBJ1-5; TRBD1 might be the D (6 bases). The germline V gene has CDR1 SGHRS and CDR2 YFSETQ. The CDR3 spans 16 residues. With 0 bases removed from V and 7 bases from J, the gap between germline ends came to 17 bases.

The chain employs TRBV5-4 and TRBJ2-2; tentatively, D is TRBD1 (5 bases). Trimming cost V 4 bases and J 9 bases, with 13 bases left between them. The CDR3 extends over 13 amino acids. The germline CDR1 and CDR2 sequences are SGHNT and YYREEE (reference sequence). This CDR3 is CASSGQGGRELFF. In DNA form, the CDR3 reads TGTGCCAGCAGCGGGCAGGGTGGTCGGGAGCTGTTTTTT.

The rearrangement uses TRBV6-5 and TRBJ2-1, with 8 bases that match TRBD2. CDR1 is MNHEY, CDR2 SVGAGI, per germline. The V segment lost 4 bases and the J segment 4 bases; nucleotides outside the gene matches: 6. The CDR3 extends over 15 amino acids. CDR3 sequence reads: CASSSIAGTYNEQFF. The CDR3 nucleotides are TGTGCCAGCAGTTCAATAGCGGGGACTTACAATGAGCAGTTCTTC.

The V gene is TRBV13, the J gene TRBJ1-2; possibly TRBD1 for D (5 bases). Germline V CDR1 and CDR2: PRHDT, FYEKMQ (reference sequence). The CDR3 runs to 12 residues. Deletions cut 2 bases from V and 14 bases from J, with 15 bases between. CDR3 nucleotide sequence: TGTGCCAGCAGCTTAAGTAACGGGGGGGTAACCTTC. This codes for CASSLSNGGVTF.